The entry below gives a single T cell receptor (beta chain) sequence along with its context. Its specificity is not known. This record belongs to a study of shared clonotypes between healthy human individuals. Study-level findings and limits: In contrast to clonotypes shared by all four donors, non-shared clonotypes had lower generation probabilities.

Profiled with immunoSEQ multiplex PCR; TCRdb holds only in-frame clones, not every one. The sample lists 2 million to 2.5 million clones; 85% to 95% were seen once. All participating donors were Caucasian adults from Nashville, Tennessee. What was sequenced was naive CD4+ T cells from PBMCs. Subset reported: CD45RA+ positively selected. The TCR sequence derives from a man younger than 35 in good health. Some clones in this sample may be carry-over from other donors' samples.

CDR3 region: CASKDSGELFF. As DNA, the CDR3 is TGTGCCAGCAAGGATTCCGGGGAGCTGTTTTTT. V and J are TRBV28 and TRBJ2-2; no clear D gene. CDR1 and CDR2 from the germline V gene are MDHEN and SYDVKM. The V and J ends lost 7 bases and 6 bases respectively, with 6 bases between them. This CDR3 spans 11 amino acids.